The entry below gives a single T cell receptor (beta chain) sequence along with its context. As yet, its antigen is unknown. The CDR3 is made up of 12 amino acids. Germline CDR1 reads GTSNPN; CDR2 reads SVGIG (reference sequence). V was shortened by 4 bases and J by 9 bases, with 13 bases between the two germline ends. Profiling relied on immunoSEQ multiplex PCR, and the TCRdb table lists in-frame clones only, not all of them. The data show fewer than 150,000 clones, 78% seen once. The data originate from a study of radiotherapy plus CTLA-4 blockade in lung cancer. Overall study results and limits: How blood T cell clones changed early, along with interferon-beta, reportedly forecast response best.

CTLA-4 blockade using ipilimumab, together with focal radiation, was received by patients with chemo-refractory metastatic non-small-cell lung cancer. This sequence was found in a human donor with non-small cell lung cancer who had a partial response to radiotherapy plus ipilimumab. Sequenced here: peripheral blood, sampled from a patient treated with radiotherapy plus ipilimumab. The rearrangement uses TRBV30 and TRBJ2-4, with D perhaps matching TRBD1 (7 bases). CDR3 nucleotide sequence: TGTGCCTGGATGCAGCAGGGGGGCATTCAGTACTTC. Its translation is CAWMQQGGIQYF.